This paragraph covers one TCR beta chain sequence. This record belongs to a study of shared T cell receptors in the human thymus. Deletions cut 2 bases from V and 3 bases from J, with 20 bases between. Germline V CDR1 and CDR2: SGHTS, YDEGEE. The CDR3 has 17 amino acids. Profiling relied on immunoSEQ multiplex PCR, and the TCRdb table lists in-frame clones only, not all of them. The table has over 450,000 clones, 75% to 85% seen once. In addition, the sample was reused for a study of human thymus T cells. That paper adds: The people who donated were healthy Finnish babies having corrective surgery for congenital heart defects. Thymus specimens were resections from corrective heart surgery. Thymic and blood repertoires seemed to show skewed V and J gene use. Related research examined unrelated individuals and reported that their thymic repertoires overlapped highly.

Sequenced: thymocytes. This chain uses TRBV5-8 with TRBJ2-5, with D tentatively TRBD1 (5 bases). This receptor was identified in a boy under two years old with a congenital heart defect. This CDR3 reads CASSLGTFGLREETQYF. The CDR3 nucleotides read TGTGCCAGCAGCTTAGGTACCTTTGGCCTCAGGGAAGAGACCCAGTACTTC.